A selection of T cell receptor beta chains follows, all from one sample in a study of cytomegalovirus exposure and HLA in healthy donors. Here immunoSEQ multiplex PCR was the method, and the copy in TCRdb shows in-frame clones only, minus some. The sample lists about 160,000 clones, about 82% occurring once. The sample was PBMCs. The source is a male donor in good health and CMV-seronegative. Each CDR3 is given with its conserved first and last residue. Fields, in order: D gene, V gene, J gene, clone size, CDR3 DNA, CDR3 protein. D genes are given only for firm matches. Part of the rows lack a size; the others show once, few, many or a class for expanded clones.

-,TRBV6-5,TRBJ1-1,-,TGTGCCAGCAGTCAGGGTAGTCCCACTGAAGCTTTCTTT,CASSQGSPTEAFF
-,TRBV28,TRBJ1-2,-,TGTGCCAGCAGTTTAGGAGACAGGCGACCTCTTAACTATGGCTACACCTTC,CASSLGDRRPLNYGYTF
TRBD2,TRBV7-7,TRBJ2-5,-,TGTGCTAGCAGCTGGGGGGGGTACCAAGAGACCCAGTACTTC,CASSWGGYQETQYF
TRBD1,TRBV9,TRBJ2-7,-,TGTGCCAGCAGTCCCTTCGGGGCAGGGGGCGACGAGCAGTACTTC,CASSPFGAGGDEQYF
-,TRBV7-9,TRBJ2-5,-,TGTGCCAGCAGCTTACAACTTGAGACCCAGTACTTC,CASSLQLETQYF
-,TRBV5-1,TRBJ2-5,-,TGCGCCAGCAGCGGTCGCAGGGGCGGAGAGACCCAGTACTTC,CASSGRRGGETQYF
TRBD1,TRBV19,TRBJ1-2,once,TGTGCCAGTAGTAACAGGGGGTCGACCGGCTATGGCTACACCTTC,CASSNRGSTGYGYTF
-,TRBV4-3,TRBJ2-7,-,TGCGCCAGCAGCCAAGATGGGTCAGGGGGGAACGAGCAGTACTTC,CASSQDGSGGNEQYF
TRBD1,TRBV5-6,TRBJ1-5,once,TGTGCCAGCAGCCGACAGGGTGGCAATCAGCCCCAGCATTTT,CASSRQGGNQPQHF
TRBD2,TRBV29-1,TRBJ2-1,-,TGCACCTACCTTAGCGGGAGTTCAAATGAGCAGTTCTTC,CTYLSGSSNEQFF
TRBD1,TRBV10-3,TRBJ2-3,-,TGTGCCATCAAGGGGGCGTTTCAGACAGATACGCAGTATTTT,CAIKGAFQTDTQYF
TRBD2,TRBV9,TRBJ2-1,-,TGTGCCAGCAGCGTAGGAAAAAGCGGGGTCTCCTACAATGAGCAGTTCTTC,CASSVGKSGVSYNEQFF
TRBD1,TRBV6-4,TRBJ1-2,-,TGTGCCAGCAGTGACTCTTACAGGGGTAATGGCTACACCTTC,CASSDSYRGNGYTF
-,TRBV7-3,TRBJ1-1,-,TGTGCCAGCAGCTTAACACTCGGGGGTGAAGCTTTCTTT,CASSLTLGGEAFF
-,TRBV7-2,TRBJ2-7,-,TGTGCCAGCAGCCAAACTGGACAGGGAGGGTACGAGCAGTACTTC,CASSQTGQGGYEQYF
TRBD2,TRBV19,TRBJ2-3,-,TGTGCCAGTAGTATGTTGGCGGGAGGGCCAGATACGCAGTATTTT,CASSMLAGGPDTQYF
-,TRBV18,TRBJ2-5,-,TGTGCCAGCTCACCGTCCGGGGAGGAGACCCAGTACTTC,CASSPSGEETQYF
-,TRBV5-4,TRBJ2-7,-,TGTGCCAGCACCAAGCATGGAGGGACCTACGAGCAGTACTTC,CASTKHGGTYEQYF
-,TRBV18,TRBJ1-1,once,TGTGCCAGCTCACCCGGACAGAACACTGAAGCTTTCTTT,CASSPGQNTEAFF
-,TRBV6-5,TRBJ2-5,-,TGTGCCAGCAGTAACGGGGAGACCCAGTACTTC,CASSNGETQYF
TRBD1,TRBV7-9,TRBJ1-2,-,TGTGCCAGCAGCCCAGCGGACAGGGGGCTTCCGGCTAACTATGGCTACACCTTC,CASSPADRGLPANYGYTF
-,TRBV4-2,TRBJ1-6,-,TGTGCCAGCAGCCAAGCAGGGGCAGATTCACCCCTCCACTTT,CASSQAGADSPLHF
-,TRBV9,TRBJ2-3,-,TGTGCCAGCACCCCCGGTTTAGATATGGGCACAGATACGCAGTATTTT,CASTPGLDMGTDTQYF
-,TRBV9,TRBJ2-1,-,TGTGCCAGCAGCCAGGGTACGGTGGGGTACAATGAGCAGTTCTTC,CASSQGTVGYNEQFF
-,TRBV9,TRBJ1-2,-,TGTGCCAGCAGCGTAGAGTCTCTTCCCGGGGACTATGGCTACACCTTC,CASSVESLPGDYGYTF
TRBD1,TRBV7-9,TRBJ1-4,-,TGTGCCAGCAGCAAAGGGGGCACTAATGAAAAACTGTTTTTT,CASSKGGTNEKLFF
-,TRBV5-4,TRBJ2-5,-,TGTGCCAGCAGCTTGCCTACTGAGACCCAGTACTTC,CASSLPTETQYF
TRBD1,TRBV4-2,TRBJ1-1,-,TGTGCCAGCAGCCAACCAGGGGGGACAGGTGAAGCTTTCTTT,CASSQPGGTGEAFF
-,TRBV5-1,TRBJ2-7,-,TGCGCCAGCAGCTCCGGACAGCCCTACGAGCAGTACTTC,CASSSGQPYEQYF
TRBD2,TRBV19,TRBJ2-5,-,TGTGCCAGTAGTATAGTCCCTAGCGGGAGCGAGACCCAGTACTTC,CASSIVPSGSETQYF